The TCR beta chain described here comes from a study of blood T cells in healthy people across ages (dated by TCRdb to between 2015 and 2016). Background on the whole study: In model experiments, template switching captured roughly one uniquely barcoded TCR beta cDNA molecule for every two T cells. Using deep sequencing normalized with unique cDNA molecular identifiers, the study measured how TCR beta repertoire diversity changes with age. The donors were split into four age groups: young (average about 15 years), middle-aged (about 40), aged (approximately 60) and long-lived (approximately 80). Donors of different ages were randomly distributed across sequencing lanes to avoid experimental bias. Using the same blood draw, the study looked at two additional independent replicas of 1 million unique cDNA reads for two donors, one aged 18 to 29 and the other aged 80 or older.

As concerns this clonotype: The specificity of this receptor is unknown. No per-base quality is available; no much larger clone lies one base away.

Libraries were built with 5' RACE. The instrument given in TCRdb is Illumina HiSeq 2500. A second PCR of 7 to 11 cycles was performed with a sample-barcoded 5' primer and a J-beta primer mix. Each TCR beta cDNA molecule received a unique molecular identifier from a template-switch 5' adaptor carrying 12 random nucleotides. At least 2.5 million CDR3-containing paired-end reads were obtained from each sample. First-strand cDNA synthesis was performed from all RNA using the Mint cDNA synthesis kit, with priming by a TRBC-specific oligonucleotide. Following uracil-DNA glycosylase treatment, all cDNA underwent a first 18-cycle PCR with the universal primers M1SS and BC2_uni_R. From the authors' description of their analysis: For normalization, 1 million high-quality reads, each with a distinct molecular identifier, were randomly selected from each sample. Reads with shared molecular identifiers were discarded instead of being binned into consensus sequences. MiTCR, set to a Q25 quality threshold and the strictest error-elimination algorithm, was used for CDR3 identification, clonotype clustering and error correction. A nonparametric unseen species model with Euler transformation was used to estimate lower-bound total TCR beta diversity. The public reads were reanalyzed by TCRdb: fastp trimming at Q25, MiXCR alignment, in-frame beta chains only. Each record represents a unique CDR3 protein, reported with the most common genes and DNA among its rows. The V and J calls reflect TCRdb's pipeline rather than the authors' work. The table for this sample lists hundreds of thousands of distinct CDR3 sequences; 40% to 45% of them were counted only once. 25% to 35% of the sample belongs to the ten largest clones.

Systemically healthy Caucasian individuals from Russia, 39 in total and aged about 6 to 100 years, were included as donors. Roughly 9.5 milliliters of peripheral blood were drawn from each donor into EDTA-treated Vacutainer tubes. Ficoll-Paque density-gradient centrifugation was used to isolate PBMCs, with at least 7 million obtained per sample. Trizol reagent was used to extract total RNA from PBMCs, with at least 5.5 micrograms per sample. Naive CD45RAhigh/CD27high T cell percentages were measured by flow cytometry on a PBMC aliquot from every donor. The CDR3 has 13 amino acids, counting the end cysteine and phenylalanine. The CDR3 DNA has 39 bases and is translated from base 1. CDR1 DFQATT and CDR2 SNEGSKA were looked up in the germline V gene (reference sequence). The junction shows trimming of 3 bases on V and 3 bases on J, plus 11 bases between the germline ends. What the research found in general, with its limitations: Observed TCR beta diversity per million T cells fell roughly linearly with age, and a significant reduction was already apparent by age approximately 41. The long-lived group showed more naive CD4+ T cells, fewer expanded clones and increased TCR diversity than the aged group, suggesting age selection. Total diversity estimates from one million sequenced T cells were considered lower bounds and underestimates. Because the CMV infection status of the donors was unknown, age-related changes in expanded clonotypes may potentially have been confounded. The percentage of naive T cells measured by flow cytometry correlated strongly with observed TCR beta diversity. Conclusive comparison of naive and antigen-experienced compartments was prevented by the profiling of bulk unsorted PBMCs.

This receptor chain uses TRBV20-1 and TRBJ2-5, and perhaps TRBD2 as D gene, on 6 matching bases. This TCR came from an older man in good health. The specimen sequenced was blood. This receptor carries the CDR3 CSAREGAKETQYF. The DNA sequence is given as TGCAGTGCTAGGGAGGGCGCCAAAGAGACCCAGTACTTC.